This T cell receptor (beta chain) is from a study of liver allograft versus peripheral blood T cells. Background on the study: A comparison was made between T cell receptor repertoires in transplanted livers and those in recipients' peripheral blood. Study-level points and caveats: Within liver allografts, T cell receptor repertoires were reportedly different from those in peripheral blood.

Judged by abundance, this clonotype is medium-sized. Antigen specificity is unknown. CDR1 is SGHTA and CDR2 is FQGNSA in the germline V gene. V was shortened by 1 base and J by 0 bases, with 13 bases between the two germline ends. The CDR3 has 17 amino acids. TCRdb re-called the reads with MiXCR, one entry per CDR3 protein. The sample has approximately 9,000 distinct CDR3 sequences, about 18% seen once; the top ten hold approximately 1.2%. The sequence came from a human patient who had a liver transplant. Among the T cells, some may be from the graft donor. The genes are TRBV7-2 and TRBJ1-5; a possible D gene is TRBD1 (6 bases). CDR3 protein: CASSLGSGAYSNQPQHF. The CDR3 DNA is TGTGCCAGCAGCTTAGGGTCGGGGGCGTATAGCAATCAGCCCCAGCATTTT.